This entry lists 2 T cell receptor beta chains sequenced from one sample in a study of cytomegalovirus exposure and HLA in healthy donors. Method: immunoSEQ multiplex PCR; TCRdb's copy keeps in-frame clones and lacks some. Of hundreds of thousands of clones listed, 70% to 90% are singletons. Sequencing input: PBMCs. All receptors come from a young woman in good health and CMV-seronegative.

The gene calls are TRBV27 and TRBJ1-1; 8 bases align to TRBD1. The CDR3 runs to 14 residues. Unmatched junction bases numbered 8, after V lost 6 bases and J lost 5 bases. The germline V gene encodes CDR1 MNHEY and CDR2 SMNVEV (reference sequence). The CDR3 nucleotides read TGTGCCAGCAGAAGAATGACAGGGGTTACTGAAGCTTTCTTT. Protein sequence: CASRRMTGVTEAFF.

CDR3 in amino acids: CAWSVRGYRGDGYTF. The CDR3, as DNA: TGTGCCTGGAGTGTAAGGGGGTACAGGGGAGATGGCTACACCTTC. The chain recombines TRBV30 with TRBJ1-2, with 7 nucleotides matching TRBD1. This CDR3 contains 15 residues. The germline V gene has CDR1 GTSNPN and CDR2 SVGIG (reference sequence). Germline trimming cut 0 bases from V and 6 bases from J; bases unmatched to any gene: 10.